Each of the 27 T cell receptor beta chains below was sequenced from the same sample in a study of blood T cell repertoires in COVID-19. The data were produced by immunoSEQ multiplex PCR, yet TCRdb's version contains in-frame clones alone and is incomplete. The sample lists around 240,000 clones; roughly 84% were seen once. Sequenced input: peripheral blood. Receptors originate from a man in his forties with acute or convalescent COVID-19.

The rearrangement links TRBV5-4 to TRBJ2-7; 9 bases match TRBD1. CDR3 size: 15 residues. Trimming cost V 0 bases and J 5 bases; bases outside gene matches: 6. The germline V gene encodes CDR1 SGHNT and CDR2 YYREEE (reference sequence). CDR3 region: CASSLGGTGKNEQYF. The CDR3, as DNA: TGTGCCAGCAGCTTGGGTGGGACAGGGAAGAACGAGCAGTACTTC.

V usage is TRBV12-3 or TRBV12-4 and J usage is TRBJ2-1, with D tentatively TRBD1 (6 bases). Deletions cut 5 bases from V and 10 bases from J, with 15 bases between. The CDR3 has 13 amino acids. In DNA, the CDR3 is TGTGCCAGCAGTCAACAGGGTCAGGGCGAGCAGTTCTTC. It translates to CASSQQGQGEQFF.

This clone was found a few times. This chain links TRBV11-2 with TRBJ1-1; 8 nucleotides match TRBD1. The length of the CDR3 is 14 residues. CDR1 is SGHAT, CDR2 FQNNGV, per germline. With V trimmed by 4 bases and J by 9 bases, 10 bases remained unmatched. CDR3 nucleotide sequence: TGTGCCAGCAGCTCGAGACAGGGGCTCCTTCAAGCTTTCTTT. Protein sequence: CASSSRQGLLQAFF.

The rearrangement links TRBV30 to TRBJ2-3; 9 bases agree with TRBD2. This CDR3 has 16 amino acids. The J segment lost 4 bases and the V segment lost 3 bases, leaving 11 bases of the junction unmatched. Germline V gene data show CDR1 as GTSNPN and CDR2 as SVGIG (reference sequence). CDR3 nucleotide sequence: TGTGCCTGGAGCGTCTGGGCGGGGGGGGCGTCAGATACGCAGTATTTT. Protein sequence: CAWSVWAGGASDTQYF.

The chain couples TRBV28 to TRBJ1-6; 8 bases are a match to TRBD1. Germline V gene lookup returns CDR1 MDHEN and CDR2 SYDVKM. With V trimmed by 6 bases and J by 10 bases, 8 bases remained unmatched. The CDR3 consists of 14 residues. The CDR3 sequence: CASSTGQGWSPLHF. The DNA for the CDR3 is TGTGCCAGCAGCACAGGACAGGGTTGGTCACCCCTCCACTTT.

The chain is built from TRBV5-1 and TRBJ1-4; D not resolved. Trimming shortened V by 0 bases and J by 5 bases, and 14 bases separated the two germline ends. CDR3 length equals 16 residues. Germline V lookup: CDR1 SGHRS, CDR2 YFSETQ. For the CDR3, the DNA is TGCGCCAGCAGCTTGGAGGCGGGGAGGGAGAATGAAAAACTGTTTTTT. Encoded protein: CASSLEAGRENEKLFF.

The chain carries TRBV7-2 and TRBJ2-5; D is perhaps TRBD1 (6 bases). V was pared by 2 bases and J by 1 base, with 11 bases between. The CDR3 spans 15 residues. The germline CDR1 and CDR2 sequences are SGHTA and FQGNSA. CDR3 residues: CASSLLRGSQETQYF. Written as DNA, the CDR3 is TGTGCCAGCAGCTTACTAAGGGGGTCCCAAGAGACCCAGTACTTC.

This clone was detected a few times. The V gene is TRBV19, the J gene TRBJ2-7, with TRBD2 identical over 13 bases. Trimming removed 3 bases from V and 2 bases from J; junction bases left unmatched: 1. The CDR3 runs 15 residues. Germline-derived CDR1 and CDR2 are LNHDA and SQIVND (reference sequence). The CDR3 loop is CASSIGLAGAYEQYF. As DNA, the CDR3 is TGTGCCAGTAGTATCGGACTAGCGGGGGCCTACGAGCAGTACTTC.

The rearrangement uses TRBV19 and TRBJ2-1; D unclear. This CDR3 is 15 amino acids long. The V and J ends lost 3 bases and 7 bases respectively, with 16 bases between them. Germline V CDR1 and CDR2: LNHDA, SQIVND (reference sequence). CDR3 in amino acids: CASSIYSGWSNEQFF. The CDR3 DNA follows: TGTGCCAGTAGTATCTACTCGGGTTGGTCGAATGAGCAGTTCTTC.

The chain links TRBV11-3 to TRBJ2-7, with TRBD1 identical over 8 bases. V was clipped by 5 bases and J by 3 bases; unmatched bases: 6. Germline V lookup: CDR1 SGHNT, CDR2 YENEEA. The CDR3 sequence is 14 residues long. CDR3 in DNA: TGTGCCAGCAGCCTACAGGGGGTAGACTACGAGCAGTACTTC. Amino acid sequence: CASSLQGVDYEQYF. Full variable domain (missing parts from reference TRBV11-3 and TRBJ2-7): EAGVVQSPRYKIIEKKQPVAFWCNPISGHNTLYWYLQNLGQGPELLIRYENEEAVDDSQLPKDRFSAERLKGVDSTLKIQPAELGDSAVYLCASSLQGVDYEQYFGPGTRLTVT.

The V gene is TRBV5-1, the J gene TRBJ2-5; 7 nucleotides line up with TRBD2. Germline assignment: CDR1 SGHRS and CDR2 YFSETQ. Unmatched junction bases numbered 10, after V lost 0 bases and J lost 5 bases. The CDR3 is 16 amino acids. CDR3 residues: CASSLASGGIKETQYF. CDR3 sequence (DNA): TGCGCCAGCAGCTTGGCCTCGGGGGGTATCAAGGAGACCCAGTACTTC.

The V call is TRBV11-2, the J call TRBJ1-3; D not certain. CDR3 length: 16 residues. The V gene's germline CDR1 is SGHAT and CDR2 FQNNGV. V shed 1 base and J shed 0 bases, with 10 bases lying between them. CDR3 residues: CASSLVLGDSGNTIYF. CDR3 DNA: TGTGCCAGCAGCTTAGTCCTCGGGGACTCTGGAAACACCATATATTTT. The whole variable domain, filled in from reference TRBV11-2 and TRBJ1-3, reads EAGVAQSPRYKIIEKRQSVAFWCNPISGHATLYWYQQILGQGPKLLIQFQNNGVVDDSQLPKDRFSAERLKGVDSTLKIQPAKLEDSAVYLCASSLVLGDSGNTIYFGEGSWLTVV.

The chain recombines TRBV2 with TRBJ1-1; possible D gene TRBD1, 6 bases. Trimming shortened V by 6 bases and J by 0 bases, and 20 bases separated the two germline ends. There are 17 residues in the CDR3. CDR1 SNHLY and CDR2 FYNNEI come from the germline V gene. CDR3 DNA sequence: TGTGCCAGCAGGCCTGGGGGGGGCAGATTGTTGAACACTGAAGCTTTCTTT. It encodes CASRPGGGRLLNTEAFF.

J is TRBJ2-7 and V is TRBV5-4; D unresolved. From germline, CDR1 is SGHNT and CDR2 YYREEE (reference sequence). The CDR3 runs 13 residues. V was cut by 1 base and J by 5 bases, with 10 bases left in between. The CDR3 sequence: CASSLQQSHEQYF. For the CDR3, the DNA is TGTGCCAGCAGCTTGCAACAGTCCCACGAGCAGTACTTC.

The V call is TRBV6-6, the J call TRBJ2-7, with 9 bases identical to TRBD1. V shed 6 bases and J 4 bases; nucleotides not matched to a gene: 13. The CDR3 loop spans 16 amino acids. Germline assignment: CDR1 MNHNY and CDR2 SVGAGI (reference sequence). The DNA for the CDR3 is TGTGCCAGCAGCACACATCCGGGACAGGGTGCATACGAGCAGTACTTC. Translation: CASSTHPGQGAYEQYF.

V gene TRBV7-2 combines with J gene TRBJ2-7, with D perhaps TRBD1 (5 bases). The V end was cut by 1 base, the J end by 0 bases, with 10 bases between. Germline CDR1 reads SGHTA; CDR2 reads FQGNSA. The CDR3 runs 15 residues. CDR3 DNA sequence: TGTGCCAGCAGCTTAGAGGGGATATACTCCTACGAGCAGTACTTC. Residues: CASSLEGIYSYEQYF.

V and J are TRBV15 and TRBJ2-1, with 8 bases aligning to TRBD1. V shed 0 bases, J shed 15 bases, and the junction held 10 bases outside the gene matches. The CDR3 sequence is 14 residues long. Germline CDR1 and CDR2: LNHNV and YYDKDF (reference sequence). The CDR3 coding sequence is TGTGCCACCAGCAGAGATCCCACGACAGGGGTGCGGTTCTTC. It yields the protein CATSRDPTTGVRFF.

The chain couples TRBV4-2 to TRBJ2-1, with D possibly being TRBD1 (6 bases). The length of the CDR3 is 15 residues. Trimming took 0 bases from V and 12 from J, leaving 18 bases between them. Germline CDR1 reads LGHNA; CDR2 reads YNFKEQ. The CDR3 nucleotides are TGTGCCAGCAGCCAAGATCTCCAGGACAGCTGGGGGCAGTTCTTC. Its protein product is CASSQDLQDSWGQFF.

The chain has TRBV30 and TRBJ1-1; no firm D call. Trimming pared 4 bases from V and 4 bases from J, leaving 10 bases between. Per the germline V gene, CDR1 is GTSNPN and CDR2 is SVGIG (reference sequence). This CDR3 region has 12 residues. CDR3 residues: CAWMPGSTEAFF. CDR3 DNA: TGTGCCTGGATGCCCGGGTCCACTGAAGCTTTCTTT.

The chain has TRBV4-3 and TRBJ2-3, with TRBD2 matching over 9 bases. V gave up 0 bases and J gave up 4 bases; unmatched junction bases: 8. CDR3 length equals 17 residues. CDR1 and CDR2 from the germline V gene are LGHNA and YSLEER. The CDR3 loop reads CASSQEPAGGQSDTQYF. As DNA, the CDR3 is TGCGCCAGCAGCCAAGAGCCGGCGGGGGGGCAGTCAGATACGCAGTATTTT.

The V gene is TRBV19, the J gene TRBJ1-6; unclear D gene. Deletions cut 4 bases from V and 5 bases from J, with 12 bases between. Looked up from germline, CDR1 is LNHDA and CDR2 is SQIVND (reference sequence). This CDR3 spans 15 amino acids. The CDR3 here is CASSRATANNSPLHF. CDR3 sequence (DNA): TGTGCCAGTAGTAGGGCCACCGCTAATAATTCACCCCTCCACTTT.

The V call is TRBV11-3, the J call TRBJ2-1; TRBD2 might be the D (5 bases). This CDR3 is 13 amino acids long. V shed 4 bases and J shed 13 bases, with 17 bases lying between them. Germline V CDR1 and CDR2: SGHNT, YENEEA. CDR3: CASSSTSRDSQFF. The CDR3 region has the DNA TGTGCCAGCAGCTCTACTTCCCGGGATTCTCAGTTCTTC.

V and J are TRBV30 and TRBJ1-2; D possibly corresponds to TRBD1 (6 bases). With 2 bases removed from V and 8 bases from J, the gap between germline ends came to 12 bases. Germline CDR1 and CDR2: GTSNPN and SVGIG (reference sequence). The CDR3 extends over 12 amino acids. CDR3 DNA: TGTGCCTGGAGTATCAGGGGATTAGGCTACACCTTC. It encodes CAWSIRGLGYTF.

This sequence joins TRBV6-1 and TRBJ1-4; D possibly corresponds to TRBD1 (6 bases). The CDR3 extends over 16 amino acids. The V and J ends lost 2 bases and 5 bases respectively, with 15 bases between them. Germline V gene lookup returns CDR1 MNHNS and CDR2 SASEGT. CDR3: CASSEYSGRGNEKLFF. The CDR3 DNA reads TGTGCCAGCAGTGAATATAGCGGGAGGGGGAATGAAAAACTGTTTTTT.

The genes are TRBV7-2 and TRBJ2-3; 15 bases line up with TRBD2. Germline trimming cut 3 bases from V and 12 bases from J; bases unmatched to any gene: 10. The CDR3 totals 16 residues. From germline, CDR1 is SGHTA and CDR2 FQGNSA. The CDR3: CASSLGTSGGFLSQYF. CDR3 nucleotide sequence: TGTGCCAGCAGCTTGGGGACTAGCGGGGGGTTCCTATCCCAGTATTTT.

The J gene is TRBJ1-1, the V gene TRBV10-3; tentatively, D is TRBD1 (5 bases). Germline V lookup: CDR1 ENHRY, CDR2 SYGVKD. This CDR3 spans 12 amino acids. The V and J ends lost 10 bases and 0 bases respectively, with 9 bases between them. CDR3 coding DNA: TGTGCCAGCAAGGGGATGAACACTGAAGCTTTCTTT. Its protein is CASKGMNTEAFF.

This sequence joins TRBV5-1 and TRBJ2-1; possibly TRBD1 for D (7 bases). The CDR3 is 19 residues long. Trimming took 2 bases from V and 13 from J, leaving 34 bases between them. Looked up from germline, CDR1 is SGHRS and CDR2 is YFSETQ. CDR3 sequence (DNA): TGCGCCAGCAGCTTAGACATCGGGGGCCGATCCACCCCAGGGGGAAGTCAGTTCTTC. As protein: CASSLDIGGRSTPGGSQFF.